This T cell receptor beta chain was documented in a study of shared clonotypes between healthy human individuals. For the study at large: Three CD4 naive, three CD4 memory, two CD8 naive and one CD8 memory plate were used per donor.

The V and J ends lost 0 bases and 0 bases respectively, with 18 bases between them. The germline V gene encodes CDR1 SGHRS and CDR2 YFSETQ. This CDR3 is 18 amino acids long. Sequencing was at deep level. Sorted subsets were amplified in replicate PCRs using approximately 0.2 ug DNA, about 30,000 T cell genomes. The assay was immunoSEQ multiplex PCR, and TCRdb's table has in-frame clones only and misses some. This sample yields over a million clones, of which 95% to 99% are seen a single time; roughly 0.4% belongs to the top ten. A note on this clone: Its antigen is not identified.

Overall study results and limits: Rarefaction indicated that sorted-subset sequencing remained incomplete although depth was large.

The chain joins TRBV5-1 to TRBJ1-1; no reliable D call. This TCR derives from a man aged 30-40 years in good health. Material: naive CD4+ T cells sorted from blood. The subset here: CD45RA+ positively selected. This CDR3 is CASSLVGWAGPMNTEAFF. In DNA, the CDR3 is TGCGCCAGCAGCTTGGTAGGTTGGGCAGGACCCATGAACACTGAAGCTTTCTTT.